This T cell receptor (beta chain) emerged from a study of cytomegalovirus exposure and HLA in healthy donors. Of note for this clone: Antigen specificity is unknown.

Primers included in the PCR were 60 Vbeta and 13 Jbeta primers. This table comes from immunoSEQ multiplex PCR, and its TCRdb copy is limited to in-frame clones, with some not included. This sample has around 150,000 clones, with 65% to 70% found just once. Points from the study as a whole: Likely technical artifact: a cluster of highly shared sequence variants. HLA alleles showed associations with around 15,000 TCR beta sequences in a later analysis, at a 0.05 false discovery rate. The listing of 150 to 200 TCR beta chains classed them as cytomegalovirus-associated. Per a prior analysis, the majority of TCR beta V segments were productive roughly 87% or roughly 30% of the time.

The material sequenced was PBMCs. The clonotype was recovered from a man aged 25 to 40 in good health and CMV-seropositive.

CDR3 coding DNA: TGTGCCAGCAGTCGAGGGACAGAGGTTGAAGCTTTCTTT. Translating it yields CASSRGTEVEAFF. The rearrangement joins TRBV6-6 to TRBJ1-1; the match to TRBD1 covers 7 bases. The V segment lost 5 bases and the J segment 7 bases; nucleotides outside the gene matches: 7. CDR3 length: 13 amino acids. The V gene's germline CDR1 is MNHNY and CDR2 SVGAGI (reference sequence).